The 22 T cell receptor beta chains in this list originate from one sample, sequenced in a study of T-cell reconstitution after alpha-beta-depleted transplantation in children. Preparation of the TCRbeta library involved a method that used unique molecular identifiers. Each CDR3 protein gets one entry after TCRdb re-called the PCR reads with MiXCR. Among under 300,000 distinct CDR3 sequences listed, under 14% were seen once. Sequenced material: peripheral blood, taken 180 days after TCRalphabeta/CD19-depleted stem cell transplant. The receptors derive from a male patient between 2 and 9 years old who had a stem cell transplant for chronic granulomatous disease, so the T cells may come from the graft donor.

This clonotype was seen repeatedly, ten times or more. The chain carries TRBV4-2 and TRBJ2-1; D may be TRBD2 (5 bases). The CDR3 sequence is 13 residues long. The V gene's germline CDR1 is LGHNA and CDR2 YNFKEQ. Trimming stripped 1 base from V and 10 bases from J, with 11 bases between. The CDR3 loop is CASSQGERREQFF. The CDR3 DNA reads TGTGCCAGCAGCCAAGGGGAGCGACGAGAGCAGTTCTTC.

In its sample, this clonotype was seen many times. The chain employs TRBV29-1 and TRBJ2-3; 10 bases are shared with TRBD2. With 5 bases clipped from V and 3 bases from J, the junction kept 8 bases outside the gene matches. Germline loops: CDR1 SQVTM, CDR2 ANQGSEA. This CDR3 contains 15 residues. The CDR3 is CSVCYRTSGTDTQYF. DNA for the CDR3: TGCAGCGTTTGTTATCGGACTAGCGGTACAGATACGCAGTATTTT.

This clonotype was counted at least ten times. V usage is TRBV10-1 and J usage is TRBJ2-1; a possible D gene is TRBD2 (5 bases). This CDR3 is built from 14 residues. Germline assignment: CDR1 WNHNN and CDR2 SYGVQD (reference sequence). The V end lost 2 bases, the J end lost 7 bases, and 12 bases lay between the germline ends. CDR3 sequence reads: CASSERNRDNEQFF. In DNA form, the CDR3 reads TGCGCCAGCAGTGAGCGAAATCGGGATAATGAGCAGTTCTTC.

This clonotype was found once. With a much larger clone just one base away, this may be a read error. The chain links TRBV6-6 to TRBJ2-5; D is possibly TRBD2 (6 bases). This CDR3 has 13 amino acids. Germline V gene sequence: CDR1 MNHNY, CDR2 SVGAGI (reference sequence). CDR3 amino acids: CASMGRRGETQCF. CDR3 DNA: TGTGCCAGCATGGGGAGGAGAGGCGAGACCCAGTGCTTC.

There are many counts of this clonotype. The CDR3 sequence: CASSLGPSPLHF. In nucleotides, the CDR3 is TGTGCCAGCAGCTTGGGTCCCTCACCCCTCCACTTT. J is TRBJ1-6 and V is TRBV7-2; D is unclear. Between the trimmed V and J ends, which lost 3 bases and 10 bases, there was a span of 7 bases. The CDR3 is made up of 12 amino acids. From germline, CDR1 is SGHTA and CDR2 FQGNSA.

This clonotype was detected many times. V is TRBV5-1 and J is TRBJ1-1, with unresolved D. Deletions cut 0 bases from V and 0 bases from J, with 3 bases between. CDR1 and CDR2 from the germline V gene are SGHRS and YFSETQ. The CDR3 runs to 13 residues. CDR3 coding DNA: TGCGCCAGCAGCTTGGAGATGAACACTGAAGCTTTCTTT. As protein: CASSLEMNTEAFF. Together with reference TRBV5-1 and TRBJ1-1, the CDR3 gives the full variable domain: KAGVTQTPRYLIKTRGQQVTLSCSPISGHRSVSWYQQTPGQGLQFLFEYFSETQRNKGNFPGRFSGRQFSNSRSEMNVSTLELGDSALYLCASSLEMNTEAFFGQGTRLTVV.

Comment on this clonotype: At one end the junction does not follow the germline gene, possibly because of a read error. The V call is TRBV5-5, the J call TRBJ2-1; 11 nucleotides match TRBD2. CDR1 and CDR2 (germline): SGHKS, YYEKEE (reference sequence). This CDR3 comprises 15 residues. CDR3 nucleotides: TGTGCCAGCAGGGAGCTAGCGGGAGGCTGCAAAGAGCAGTTCTTT. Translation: CASRELAGGCKEQFF.

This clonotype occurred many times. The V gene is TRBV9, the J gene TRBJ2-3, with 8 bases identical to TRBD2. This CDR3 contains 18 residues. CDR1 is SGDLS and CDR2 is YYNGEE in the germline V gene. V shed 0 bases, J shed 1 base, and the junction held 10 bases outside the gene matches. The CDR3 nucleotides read TGTGCCAGCAGCGTAGGTCCTAGCGGGTCCCGGGGCACAGATACGCAGTATTTT. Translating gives CASSVGPSGSRGTDTQYF.

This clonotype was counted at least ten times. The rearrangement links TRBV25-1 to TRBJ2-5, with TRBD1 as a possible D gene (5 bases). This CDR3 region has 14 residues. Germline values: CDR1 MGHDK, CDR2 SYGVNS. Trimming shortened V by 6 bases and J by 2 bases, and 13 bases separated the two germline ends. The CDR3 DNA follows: TGTGCCAGCAGCGAGACAGACAAACAAGAGACCCAGTACTTC. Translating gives CASSETDKQETQYF.

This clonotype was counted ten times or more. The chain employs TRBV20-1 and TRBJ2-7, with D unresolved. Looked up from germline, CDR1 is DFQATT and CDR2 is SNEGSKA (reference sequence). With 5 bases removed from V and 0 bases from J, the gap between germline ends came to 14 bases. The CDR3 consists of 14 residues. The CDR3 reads CSAHPQDSSYEQYF. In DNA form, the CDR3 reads TGCAGTGCTCACCCCCAGGATAGCTCCTACGAGCAGTACTTC.

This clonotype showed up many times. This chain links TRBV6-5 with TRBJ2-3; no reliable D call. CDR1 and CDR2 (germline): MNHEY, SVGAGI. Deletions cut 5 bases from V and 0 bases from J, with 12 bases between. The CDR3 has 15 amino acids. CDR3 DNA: TGTGCCAGCAGTAACAACCCGACCAGCACAGATACGCAGTATTTT. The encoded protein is CASSNNPTSTDTQYF.

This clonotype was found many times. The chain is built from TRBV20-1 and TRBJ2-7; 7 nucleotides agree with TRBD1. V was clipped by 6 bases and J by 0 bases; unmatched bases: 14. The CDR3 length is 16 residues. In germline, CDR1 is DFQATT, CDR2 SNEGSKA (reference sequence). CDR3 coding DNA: TGCAGTGCCCCCGGTCGATGGACAGGAAGCTCCTACGAGCAGTACTTC. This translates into CSAPGRWTGSSYEQYF.

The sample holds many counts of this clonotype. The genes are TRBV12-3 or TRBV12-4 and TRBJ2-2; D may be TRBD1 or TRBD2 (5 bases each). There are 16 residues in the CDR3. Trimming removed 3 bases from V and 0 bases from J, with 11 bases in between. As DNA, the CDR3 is TGTGCCAGCAGTTTTATGAGGGGAACGAACACCGGGGAGCTGTTTTTT. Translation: CASSFMRGTNTGELFF.

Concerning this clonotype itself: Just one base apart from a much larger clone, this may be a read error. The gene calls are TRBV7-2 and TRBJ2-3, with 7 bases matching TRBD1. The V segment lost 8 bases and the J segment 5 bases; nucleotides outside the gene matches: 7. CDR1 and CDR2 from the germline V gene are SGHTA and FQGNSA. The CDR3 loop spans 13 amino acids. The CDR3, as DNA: TGTGCCAGCGGGACAGCTCCCAAAGATACGCAGTATTTT. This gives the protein CASGTAPKDTQYF. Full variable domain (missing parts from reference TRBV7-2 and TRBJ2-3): GAGVSQSPSNKVTEKGKDVELRCDPISGHTALYWYRQSLGQGLEFLIYFQGNSAPDKSGLPSDRFSAERTGGSVSTLTIQRTQQEDSAVYLCASGTAPKDTQYFGPGTRLTVL.

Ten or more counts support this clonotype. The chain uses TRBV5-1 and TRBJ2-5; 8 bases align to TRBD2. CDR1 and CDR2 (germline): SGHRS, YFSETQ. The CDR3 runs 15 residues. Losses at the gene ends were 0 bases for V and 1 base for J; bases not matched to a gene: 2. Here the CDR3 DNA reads TGCGCCAGCAGCTTGGCCGGGAGGGTCCAAGAGACCCAGTACTTC. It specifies CASSLAGRVQETQYF. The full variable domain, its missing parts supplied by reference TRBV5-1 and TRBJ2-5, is KAGVTQTPRYLIKTRGQQVTLSCSPISGHRSVSWYQQTPGQGLQFLFEYFSETQRNKGNFPGRFSGRQFSNSRSEMNVSTLELGDSALYLCASSLAGRVQETQYFGPGTRLLVL.

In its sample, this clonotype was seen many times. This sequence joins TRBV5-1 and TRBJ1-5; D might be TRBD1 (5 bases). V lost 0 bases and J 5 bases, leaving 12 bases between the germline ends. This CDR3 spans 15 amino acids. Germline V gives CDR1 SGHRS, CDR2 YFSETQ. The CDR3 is CASSLAGGGDQPQHF. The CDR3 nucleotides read TGCGCCAGCAGCTTGGCCGGGGGTGGAGATCAGCCCCAGCATTTT. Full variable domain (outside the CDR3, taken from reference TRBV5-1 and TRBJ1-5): KAGVTQTPRYLIKTRGQQVTLSCSPISGHRSVSWYQQTPGQGLQFLFEYFSETQRNKGNFPGRFSGRQFSNSRSEMNVSTLELGDSALYLCASSLAGGGDQPQHFGDGTRLSIL.

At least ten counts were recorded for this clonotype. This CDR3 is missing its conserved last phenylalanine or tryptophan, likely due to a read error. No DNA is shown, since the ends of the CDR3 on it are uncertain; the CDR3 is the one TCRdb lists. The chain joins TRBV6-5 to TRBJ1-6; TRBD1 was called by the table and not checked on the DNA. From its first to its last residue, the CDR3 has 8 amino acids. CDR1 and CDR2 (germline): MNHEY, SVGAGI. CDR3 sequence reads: CASTSGAD.

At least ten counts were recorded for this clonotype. The CDR3, as DNA: TGTGCCAGCAGTGACGGGAGGAGAGGAACAGATACGCAGTATTTT. This codes for CASSDGRRGTDTQYF. V is TRBV6-4 and J is TRBJ2-3; the D gene is possibly TRBD2 (6 bases). V dropped 2 bases and J dropped 3 bases, with 12 bases sitting between them. The CDR3 loop spans 15 amino acids. Germline loops: CDR1 MRHNA, CDR2 SNTAGT.

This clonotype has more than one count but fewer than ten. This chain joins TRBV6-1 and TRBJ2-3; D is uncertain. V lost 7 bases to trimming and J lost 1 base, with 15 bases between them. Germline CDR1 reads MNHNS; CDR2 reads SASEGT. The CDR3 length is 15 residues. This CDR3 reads CASTDFLSRTDTQYF. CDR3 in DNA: TGTGCCAGCACCGATTTCCTTTCCCGCACAGATACGCAGTATTTT.

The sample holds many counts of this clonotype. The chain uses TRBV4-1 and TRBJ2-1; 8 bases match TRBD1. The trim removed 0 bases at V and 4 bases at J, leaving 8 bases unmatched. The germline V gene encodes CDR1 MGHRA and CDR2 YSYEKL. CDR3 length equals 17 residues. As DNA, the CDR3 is TGCGCCAGCAGCCAAGACCCGGGACAGGTACCGTACAATGAGCAGTTCTTC. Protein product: CASSQDPGQVPYNEQFF.

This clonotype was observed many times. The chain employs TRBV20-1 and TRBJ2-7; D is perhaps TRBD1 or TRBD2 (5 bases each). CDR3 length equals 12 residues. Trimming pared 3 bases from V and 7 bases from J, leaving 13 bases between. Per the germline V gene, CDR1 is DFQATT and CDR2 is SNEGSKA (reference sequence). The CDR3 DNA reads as TGCAGTGCTAGCGGGACGACGAGGGAGCAGTACTTC. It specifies CSASGTTREQYF.

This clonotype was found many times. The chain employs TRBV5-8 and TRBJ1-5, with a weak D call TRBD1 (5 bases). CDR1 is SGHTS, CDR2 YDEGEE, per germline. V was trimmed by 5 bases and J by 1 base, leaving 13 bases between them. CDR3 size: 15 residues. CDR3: CASRTRGSSNQPQHF. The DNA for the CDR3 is TGTGCCAGCAGGACCCGGGGCTCAAGCAATCAGCCCCAGCATTTT.